These 22 T cell receptor beta chains originate from one sample sequenced in a study of blood T cell repertoires in COVID-19. Sequencing used immunoSEQ multiplex PCR; TCRdb keeps in-frame clones, though not all of them. The sample has 200,000 to 250,000 clones; 83% are singletons. The sample taken for sequencing was peripheral blood. These receptors all come from a woman aged 25 to 39 with COVID-19, enrolled during active disease.

The rearrangement joins TRBV30 to TRBJ1-2, with unresolved D. The CDR3 length is 12 residues. The germline CDR1 and CDR2 sequences are GTSNPN and SVGIG (reference sequence). V was shortened by 5 bases and J by 9 bases, with 16 bases between the two germline ends. CDR3 DNA sequence: TGTGCCTGGCGGAATATGGCAGGAAGCTACACCTTC. This encodes CAWRNMAGSYTF.

The V call is TRBV7-7, the J call TRBJ2-6; 7 bases align to TRBD1. Germline trimming cut 11 bases from V and 0 bases from J; bases unmatched to any gene: 13. CDR3 length: 17 residues. The germline CDR1 and CDR2 sequences are SSHAT and FNYEAQ (reference sequence). The CDR3 DNA sequence: TGTGCCGTTCCAGAGGGGGCGCAGGGCTCTGGGGCCAACGTCCTGACTTTC. It is translated as CAVPEGAQGSGANVLTF.

This chain joins TRBV29-1 and TRBJ2-7; no reliable D call. Germline values: CDR1 SQVTM, CDR2 ANQGSEA. V shed 3 bases and J shed 3 bases, with 9 bases lying between them. The CDR3 loop spans 12 amino acids. This CDR3 reads CSVEARNYEQYF. In DNA form, the CDR3 reads TGCAGCGTTGAGGCCAGGAACTACGAGCAGTACTTC.

V and J are TRBV3-1 (or the pseudogene TRBV3-2) and TRBJ1-4; 9 bases align to TRBD1. There are 16 residues in the CDR3. From germline, CDR1 is LGHDT and CDR2 YNNKEL (reference sequence). Trimming removed 0 bases from V and 7 bases from J; junction bases left unmatched: 6. DNA of the CDR3: TGTGCCAGCAGCCAAGAAGGACAGGGGTTGGGTGAAAAACTGTTTTTT. Residues: CASSQEGQGLGEKLFF.

This clone has only one observation. The gene calls are TRBV7-8 and TRBJ1-5, with TRBD1 identical over 7 bases. CDR1 SGHVS and CDR2 FQNEAQ come from the germline V gene. The CDR3 is 15 residues long. The V segment lost 5 bases and the J segment 2 bases; nucleotides outside the gene matches: 6. In DNA form, the CDR3 reads TGTGCCAGCAGCCGAGGGGGCGCCGGCAATCAGCCCCAGCATTTT. Protein product: CASSRGGAGNQPQHF.

The chain uses TRBV28 and TRBJ1-6, with 11 bases fitting TRBD1. Per germline, CDR1 MDHEN and CDR2 SYDVKM. The CDR3 is 18 amino acids. V was clipped by 6 bases and J by 0 bases; unmatched bases: 7. CDR3 sequence reads: CASRGQGQGVSYNSPLHF. CDR3 coding DNA: TGTGCCAGCAGGGGACAGGGACAGGGGGTCTCCTATAATTCACCCCTCCACTTT.

This clone was detected once. J is TRBJ2-7 and V is TRBV6-2 or TRBV6-3; the D gene is possibly TRBD1 (5 bases). Germline V gene lookup returns CDR1 MNHEY and CDR2 SVGEGT. This CDR3 is built from 15 residues. V lost 2 bases and J 4 bases, leaving 15 bases between the germline ends. The CDR3 coding sequence is TGTGCCAGCAGTTACGGGCAGGGCGGATGGTACGAGCAGTACTTC. This gives the protein CASSYGQGGWYEQYF.

The chain links TRBV7-8 to TRBJ2-7; maybe TRBD1 (5 bases). The CDR3 consists of 14 residues. Per germline, CDR1 SGHVS and CDR2 FQNEAQ. V lost 3 bases to trimming and J lost 0 bases, with 9 bases between them. In DNA form, the CDR3 reads TGTGCCAGCAGCTTGCGACAGTACTCCTACGAGCAGTACTTC. As protein: CASSLRQYSYEQYF. Variable domain in full (rest from reference TRBV7-8 and TRBJ2-7): GAGVSQSPRYKVAKRGQDVALRCDPISGHVSLFWYQQALGQGPEFLTYFQNEAQLDKSGLPSDRFFAERPEGSVSTLKIQRTQQEDSAVYLCASSLRQYSYEQYFGPGTRLTVT.

The chain recombines TRBV14 with TRBJ2-3; TRBD1 matches at 7 bases. The germline V gene encodes CDR1 SGHDN and CDR2 FVKESK. V was pared by 1 base and J by 2 bases, with 6 bases of the junction left unmatched. This CDR3 region has 16 residues. The CDR3: CASSQADRLYTDTQYF. The CDR3 nucleotides read TGTGCCAGCAGCCAAGCGGACAGGCTATACACAGATACGCAGTATTTT.

This chain connects TRBV5-1 to TRBJ1-4, with 10 bases that match TRBD1. The CDR3 runs 13 residues. J was trimmed by 6 bases and V by 7 bases; bases with no gene match: 3. CDR1 and CDR2 from the germline V gene are SGHRS and YFSETQ. This CDR3 reads CASSGTGDEKLFF. CDR3 coding DNA: TGCGCCAGCTCCGGGACAGGGGATGAAAAACTGTTTTTT.

This clone has just one count. The chain has TRBV5-1 and TRBJ2-7; 7 bases agree with TRBD2. This CDR3 comprises 13 residues. Germline-derived CDR1 and CDR2 are SGHRS and YFSETQ. CDR3 sequence: CAPEAAGPYEQYF. CDR3 nucleotides: TGCGCACCCGAGGCAGCGGGACCCTACGAGCAGTACTTC.

This chain joins TRBV4-3 and TRBJ1-1; D gene ambiguous. The germline CDR1 and CDR2 sequences are LGHNA and YSLEER. The CDR3 has 15 residues. Trimming removed 4 bases from V and 5 bases from J, with 17 bases in between. This CDR3 reads CASSPSLGRRTEAFF. CDR3 coding DNA: TGCGCCAGCAGCCCCTCATTGGGTCGGCGGACTGAAGCTTTCTTT.

The chain couples TRBV18 to TRBJ2-7; 7 bases agree with TRBD1. The V gene end was trimmed by 1 base and the J gene end by 5 bases; junction bases not matched to a gene: 8. Germline CDR1 KGHSH, CDR2 LQKENI. There are 15 residues in the CDR3. The DNA for the CDR3 is TGTGCCAGCTCACCACTGGGAGACAGGGATGACGAGCAGTACTTC. This encodes CASSPLGDRDDEQYF.

The J gene is TRBJ1-1, the V gene TRBV9; D is possibly TRBD1 (6 bases). Trimming shortened V by 0 bases and J by 0 bases, and 15 bases separated the two germline ends. Germline assignment: CDR1 SGDLS and CDR2 YYNGEE. This CDR3 is 17 amino acids long. CDR3 nucleotide sequence: TGTGCCAGCAGCGTAGGCCCAGGGGAATACATGAACACTGAAGCTTTCTTT. Amino acids: CASSVGPGEYMNTEAFF.

This chain connects TRBV6-2 or TRBV6-3 to TRBJ1-2; 7 nucleotides agree with TRBD1. Per the germline V gene, CDR1 is MNHEY and CDR2 is SVGEGT. Germline trimming cut 1 base from V and 4 bases from J; bases unmatched to any gene: 3. This CDR3 has 14 amino acids. CDR3 nucleotide sequence: TGTGCCAGCAGTTACTACGGACAGGTCTATGGCTACACCTTC. Encoded protein: CASSYYGQVYGYTF.

This clone was counted between two and nine times. The rearrangement links TRBV10-2 to TRBJ2-5; D gene ambiguous. Deletions cut 4 bases from V and 3 bases from J, with 12 bases between. The CDR3 totals 14 residues. Germline V gene lookup returns CDR1 WSHSY and CDR2 SAAADI. CDR3 DNA sequence: TGCGCCAGCAGTGGTTCTAGGCTTAAAGAGACCCAGTACTTC. It encodes CASSGSRLKETQYF.

This rearrangement joins TRBV18 to TRBJ1-1, with D maybe TRBD1 (5 bases). V lost 1 base and J lost 0, with 9 bases in between. CDR1 and CDR2 (germline): KGHSH, LQKENI. The CDR3 length is 15 residues. The CDR3 reads CASSPLRQMNTEAFF. CDR3 in DNA: TGTGCCAGCTCACCACTCAGACAGATGAACACTGAAGCTTTCTTT.

The rearrangement joins TRBV27 to TRBJ2-1; TRBD2 agrees at 8 bases. In germline, CDR1 is MNHEY, CDR2 SMNVEV (reference sequence). Unmatched junction bases numbered 13, after V lost 5 bases and J lost 10 bases. The CDR3 is 15 amino acids. CDR3 nucleotides: TGTGCCAGCAGTGAAACCGGGAGGGGTAGTGGGGAGCAGTTCTTC. Its protein product is CASSETGRGSGEQFF.

J is TRBJ2-7 and V is TRBV4-1; no reliable D call. Germline V gives CDR1 MGHRA, CDR2 YSYEKL. Between the trimmed V and J ends, which lost 1 base and 7 bases, there was a span of 11 bases. CDR3 size: 13 residues. The CDR3 is CASSQVGLPEQYF. The CDR3 DNA sequence: TGCGCCAGCAGCCAAGTGGGCTTGCCGGAGCAGTACTTC.

The chain uses TRBV3-1 (or the pseudogene TRBV3-2) and TRBJ2-7, with TRBD1 matching over 7 bases. Germline V gene lookup returns CDR1 LGHDT and CDR2 YNNKEL (reference sequence). This CDR3 has 14 amino acids. The junction had 8 bases not matched to a gene; V was cut back by 7 bases and J by 2 bases. The chain's CDR3 is CASTDRDRPYEQYF. CDR3 nucleotides: TGTGCCAGCACCGACCGGGACAGACCCTACGAGCAGTACTTC.

The chain uses TRBV5-4 and TRBJ2-5, with a weak D call TRBD2 (5 bases). CDR1 and CDR2 from the germline V gene are SGHNT and YYREEE (reference sequence). Trimming stripped 5 bases from V and 5 bases from J, with 13 bases between. The CDR3 extends over 13 amino acids. CDR3 nucleotides: TGTGCCAGCAGTCTCCGGGGTACGGAGACCCAGTACTTC. Translating it yields CASSLRGTETQYF. Full variable domain (rest looked up from reference TRBV5-4 and TRBJ2-5): ETGVTQSPTHLIKTRGQQVTLRCSSQSGHNTVSWYQQALGQGPQFIFQYYREEENGRGNFPPRFSGLQFPNYSSELNVNALELDDSALYLCASSLRGTETQYFGPGTRLLVL.

The chain couples TRBV19 to TRBJ1-2; 9 positions agree with TRBD1. Germline values: CDR1 LNHDA, CDR2 SQIVND (reference sequence). The CDR3 totals 17 residues. Trimming removed 5 bases from V and 4 bases from J; junction bases left unmatched: 14. The CDR3 protein is CASSPRLGQGALYGYTF. In DNA, the CDR3 is TGTGCCAGTAGTCCGCGCCTGGGACAGGGCGCCCTCTATGGCTACACCTTC. Supplemented by reference TRBV19 and TRBJ1-2, the full variable domain reads DGGITQSPKYLFRKEGQNVTLSCEQNLNHDAMYWYRQDPGQGLRLIYYSQIVNDFQKGDIAEGYSVSREKKESFPLTVTSAQKNPTAFYLCASSPRLGQGALYGYTFGSGTRLTVV.